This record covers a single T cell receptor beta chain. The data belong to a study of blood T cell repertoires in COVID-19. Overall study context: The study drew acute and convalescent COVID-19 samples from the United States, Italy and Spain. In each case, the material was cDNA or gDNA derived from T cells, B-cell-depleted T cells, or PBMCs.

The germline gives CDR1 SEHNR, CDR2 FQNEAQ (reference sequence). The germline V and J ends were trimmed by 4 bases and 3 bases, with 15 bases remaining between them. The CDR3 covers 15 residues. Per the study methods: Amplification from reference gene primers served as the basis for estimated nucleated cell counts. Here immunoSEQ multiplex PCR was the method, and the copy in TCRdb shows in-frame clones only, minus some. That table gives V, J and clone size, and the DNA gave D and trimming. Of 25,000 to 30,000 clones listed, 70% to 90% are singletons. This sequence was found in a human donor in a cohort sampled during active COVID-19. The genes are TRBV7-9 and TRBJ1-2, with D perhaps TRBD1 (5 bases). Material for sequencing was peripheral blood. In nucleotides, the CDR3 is TGTGCCAGCAGCTCTCCCGGGGGATCATACTATGGCTACACCTTC. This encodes CASSSPGGSYYGYTF.